What follows are 26 T cell receptor beta chains derived from one specimen sequenced in a study of blood T cell repertoires in COVID-19. The protocol was immunoSEQ multiplex PCR, while the TCRdb copy is restricted to in-frame clones and leaves out a portion. Here the sample spans 160,000 or so clones, 81% being singletons. Sequences were obtained from PBMCs or T cells enriched from blood (not recorded which). The receptors were sampled from a woman aged 40 to 50 with acute COVID-19.

This clone was observed a single time. This chain uses TRBV6-5 with TRBJ2-3, with D possibly TRBD1 on 6 matching bases. This CDR3 has 14 amino acids. V was cut by 6 bases and J by 2 bases, with 12 bases left in between. The germline CDR1 and CDR2 sequences are MNHEY and SVGAGI. The CDR3 loop is CASRVRQDTDTQYF. The CDR3 DNA sequence: TGTGCCAGCAGAGTGAGACAGGACACAGATACGCAGTATTTT.

This clone was detected once. The DNA of the CDR3 is TGTGCCAGCAGACAACAGGGCCTTAATGAAAAACTGTTTTTT. Its protein product is CASRQQGLNEKLFF. The J gene is TRBJ1-4, the V gene TRBV3-1 (or the pseudogene TRBV3-2); a possible D gene is TRBD1 (6 bases). This CDR3 contains 14 residues. Trimming removed 6 bases at V and 4 bases at J, with 12 bases between. Germline-derived CDR1 and CDR2 are LGHDT and YNNKEL (reference sequence).

The count of this clone is one. The chain carries TRBV7-9 and TRBJ1-6; 7 nucleotides line up with TRBD1. This CDR3 contains 14 residues. The V gene's germline CDR1 is SEHNR and CDR2 FQNEAQ (reference sequence). J lost 8 bases, V lost 5 bases, and 6 bases had no gene match. The CDR3 DNA reads TGTGCCAGCAGCGCGGACAGGAGCTATTCACCCCTCCACTTT. Translated, it gives CASSADRSYSPLHF.

The chain recombines TRBV5-1 with TRBJ2-3; D is undetermined. This CDR3 is built from 14 residues. Per germline, CDR1 SGHRS and CDR2 YFSETQ. Trimming cost V 4 bases and J 2 bases, with 11 bases left between them. The CDR3 is CASSLRWHTDTQYF. DNA for the CDR3: TGCGCCAGCAGCCTCAGGTGGCACACAGATACGCAGTATTTT. The full variable domain, in which reference TRBV5-1 and TRBJ2-3 provide the parts outside the CDR3, is KAGVTQTPRYLIKTRGQQVTLSCSPISGHRSVSWYQQTPGQGLQFLFEYFSETQRNKGNFPGRFSGRQFSNSRSEMNVSTLELGDSALYLCASSLRWHTDTQYFGPGTRLTVL.

The chain has TRBV6-4 and TRBJ2-3, with D perhaps matching TRBD2 (6 bases). The germline gives CDR1 MRHNA, CDR2 SNTAGT. The CDR3 sequence is 14 residues long. V dropped 2 bases and J dropped 2 bases, with 8 bases sitting between them. In DNA form, the CDR3 reads TGTGCCAGCAGTGACGGAGGGCCCACAGATACGCAGTATTTT. This codes for CASSDGGPTDTQYF.

In nucleotides, the CDR3 is TGCACCAGCAGCCAAGAATCAGGAGCGGGAGGACCTTACGAGCAGTACGTC. Residues: CTSSQESGAGGPYEQYV. The J gene is TRBJ2-7, the V gene TRBV1; the table assigns TRBD2, which was not confirmed against the DNA. TRBV1 is recorded as a pseudogene. The CDR3 is 17 residues long.

J is TRBJ2-3 and V is TRBV3-1 (or the pseudogene TRBV3-2); the D gene is possibly TRBD2 (7 bases). The germline V gene encodes CDR1 LGHDT and CDR2 YNNKEL (reference sequence). This CDR3 contains 14 residues. V lost 2 bases and J lost 6, with 12 bases in between. The CDR3, as DNA: TGTGCCAGCAGCCAAAGGGAGGGGGTTGATACGCAGTATTTT. Translated: CASSQREGVDTQYF.

This chain uses TRBV4-2 with TRBJ1-1; tentative D call: TRBD1 (6 bases). The CDR3 consists of 18 residues. V lost 0 bases to trimming and J lost 0 bases, with 17 bases between them. The germline V gene has CDR1 LGHNA and CDR2 YNFKEQ. Here the CDR3 DNA reads TGTGCCAGCAGCCAAGAATGGGGGACAACTAACATGAACACTGAAGCTTTCTTT. Residues: CASSQEWGTTNMNTEAFF.

The chain uses TRBV25-1 and TRBJ1-6; 11 nucleotides align to TRBD1. Germline trimming cut 6 bases from V and 8 bases from J; bases unmatched to any gene: 9. The CDR3 is 16 amino acids. Germline-derived CDR1 and CDR2 are MGHDK and SYGVNS. The CDR3: CASRFEGQGDDSPLHF. The CDR3 coding sequence is TGTGCCAGCAGGTTCGAGGGACAGGGGGACGATTCACCCCTCCACTTT.

This sequence joins TRBV7-9 and TRBJ1-5; D gene uncertain. The ends were cut back, 2 bases at V and 1 base at J, with 6 bases in the middle. The CDR3 sequence is 14 residues long. Germline V CDR1 and CDR2: SEHNR, FQNEAQ (reference sequence). CDR3 in amino acids: CASSLPGSNQPQHF. CDR3 DNA sequence: TGTGCCAGCAGCTTACCGGGAAGCAATCAGCCCCAGCATTTT.

The V call is TRBV14, the J call TRBJ2-1, with 7 bases that match TRBD1. The CDR3 is made up of 21 amino acids. V shed 4 bases and J 2 bases; nucleotides not matched to a gene: 23. The germline gives CDR1 SGHDN, CDR2 FVKESK. This CDR3 is CASSPLPGQPTKVGAYNEQFF. CDR3 DNA sequence: TGTGCCAGCAGCCCTCTCCCGGGACAGCCAACTAAGGTTGGGGCCTACAATGAGCAGTTCTTC. Based on the CDR3 plus reference TRBV14 and TRBJ2-1, the full variable domain is EAGVTQFPSHSVIEKGQTVTLRCDPISGHDNLYWYRRVMGKEIKFLLHFVKESKQDESGMPNNRFLAERTGGTYSTLKVQPAELEDSGVYFCASSPLPGQPTKVGAYNEQFFGPGTRLTVL.

This clone was recorded a few times. The chain recombines TRBV5-1 with TRBJ1-2, with unresolved D. The CDR3 loop spans 13 amino acids. Trimming removed 3 bases at V and 7 bases at J, with 13 bases between. The germline V gene encodes CDR1 SGHRS and CDR2 YFSETQ. DNA for the CDR3: TGCGCCAGCAGCTCCCAACAGTCTTCTGGCTACACCTTC. Protein product: CASSSQQSSGYTF.

V gene TRBV27 combines with J gene TRBJ2-1; 8 bases map to TRBD1. CDR3 length: 13 amino acids. Germline lookup yields CDR1 MNHEY and CDR2 SMNVEV (reference sequence). V shed 6 bases, J shed 7 bases, and the junction held 5 bases outside the gene matches. DNA of the CDR3: TGTGCCAGCAGCAGGACAGGGTGGAATGAGCAGTTCTTC. Residues: CASSRTGWNEQFF.

The chain is built from TRBV6-6 and TRBJ2-5, with unresolved D. Trimming removed 9 bases at V and 6 bases at J, with 14 bases between. The CDR3 covers 12 residues. Germline V gene lookup returns CDR1 MNHNY and CDR2 SVGAGI (reference sequence). CDR3 loop: CASLSDSKTQYF. The CDR3 region has the DNA TGTGCCAGTCTGTCCGACTCCAAGACCCAGTACTTC.

This rearrangement joins TRBV29-1 to TRBJ2-1; tentatively, D is TRBD2 (6 bases). This CDR3 is 12 amino acids long. The V gene lost 4 bases and the J gene lost 7 bases, with 11 bases spanning the gap. Germline V lookup: CDR1 SQVTM, CDR2 ANQGSEA. The CDR3 nucleotides read TGCAGCGTTGTTGGGGGAGGTAATGAGCAGTTCTTC. Its translation is CSVVGGGNEQFF.

V and J are TRBV3-1 (or the pseudogene TRBV3-2) and TRBJ2-5; D might be TRBD1 (6 bases). This CDR3 has 13 residues. Germline loops: CDR1 LGHDT, CDR2 YNNKEL (reference sequence). With 5 bases removed from V and 3 bases from J, the gap between germline ends came to 10 bases. Written as DNA, the CDR3 is TGTGCCAGCAGCTGGACAGTGGAAGAGACCCAGTACTTC. It is translated as CASSWTVEETQYF.

The chain recombines TRBV12-1 with TRBJ2-3; the DNA was not compared with TRBD2, the D call given in the table. TRBV12-1 is an annotated pseudogene. The CDR3 consists of 17 residues. DNA for the CDR3: TGTGCCAGCAGCCGACGGACTAGCGGGAATGGGACAGATACGCAGTATTTT. Translated: CASSRRTSGNGTDTQYF.

The rearrangement links TRBV3-1 (or the pseudogene TRBV3-2) to TRBJ2-7, with D hard to call. Trimming cost V 4 bases and J 6 bases, with 19 bases left between them. The CDR3 totals 15 residues. Germline CDR1 LGHDT, CDR2 YNNKEL (reference sequence). The CDR3 loop is CASSPRGGMSSEQYF. The CDR3 nucleotides are TGTGCCAGCAGCCCCCGAGGCGGAATGTCTTCCGAGCAGTACTTC.

V gene TRBV7-2 combines with J gene TRBJ1-2, with D perhaps matching TRBD1 (5 bases). This CDR3 is built from 14 residues. V lost 6 bases, J lost 4 bases, and 15 bases lay in between. The germline gives CDR1 SGHTA, CDR2 FQGNSA. For the CDR3, the DNA is TGTGCCAGCAGTTACCGGGACTTAACCTATGGCTACACCTTC. Translated, it gives CASSYRDLTYGYTF.

V gene TRBV5-1 combines with J gene TRBJ2-7, with 12 bases lining up with TRBD2. This CDR3 contains 15 residues. V trimming: 4 bases; J trimming: 6 bases; junction bases outside the gene matches: 8. Germline CDR1 SGHRS, CDR2 YFSETQ. The CDR3 sequence is CASSIGLAGPVEQYF. The CDR3 DNA is TGCGCCAGCAGCATCGGACTAGCGGGGCCCGTCGAGCAGTACTTC.

The chain employs TRBV6-5 and TRBJ2-3, with D possibly being TRBD2 (6 bases). This CDR3 contains 15 residues. V gave up 0 bases and J gave up 2 bases, with 9 bases separating them. Per the germline V gene, CDR1 is MNHEY and CDR2 is SVGAGI. In DNA form, the CDR3 reads TGTGCCAGCAGTTACTCTGGAGGGATCACAGATACGCAGTATTTT. It yields the protein CASSYSGGITDTQYF.

This chain connects TRBV13 to TRBJ1-2; 10 bases fit TRBD1. This CDR3 comprises 15 residues. Losses at the gene ends were 5 bases for V and 3 bases for J; bases not matched to a gene: 6. Germline lookup yields CDR1 PRHDT and CDR2 FYEKMQ (reference sequence). The CDR3 region is CASSHGTGADYGYTF. The CDR3 DNA follows: TGTGCCAGCAGCCATGGGACAGGGGCGGACTATGGCTACACCTTC.

In nucleotides, the CDR3 is TGCGCCAGCAGCTTAGGGACAGGGAGGTTGAACACTGAAGCTTTCTTT. This sequence encodes CASSLGTGRLNTEAFF. The V gene is TRBV5-1, the J gene TRBJ1-1, with TRBD1 matching over 9 bases. Germline values: CDR1 SGHRS, CDR2 YFSETQ. The CDR3 is 16 amino acids. Unmatched junction bases numbered 5, after V lost 2 bases and J lost 0 bases.

J is TRBJ2-7 and V is TRBV9; D might be TRBD1 (6 bases). This CDR3 is 15 amino acids long. Germline-derived CDR1 and CDR2 are SGDLS and YYNGEE. Trimming took off 0 bases at V and 1 base at J, with 11 bases between the two ends. CDR3 residues: CASSVGAGQSYEQYF. Here the CDR3 DNA reads TGTGCCAGCAGCGTAGGAGCCGGACAGTCCTACGAGCAGTACTTC.

The V call is TRBV19, the J call TRBJ1-1; D perhaps matches TRBD1 (6 bases). With 7 bases removed from V and 0 bases from J, the gap between germline ends came to 15 bases. Per the germline V gene, CDR1 is LNHDA and CDR2 is SQIVND (reference sequence). There are 15 residues in the CDR3. CDR3 sequence (DNA): TGTGCCAGTACAATCGGTCCAGGGGTGAACACTGAAGCTTTCTTT. Translating gives CASTIGPGVNTEAFF.

The gene calls are TRBV24-1 and TRBJ2-1; 10 nucleotides agree with TRBD2. V was pared by 2 bases and J by 4 bases, with 4 bases of the junction left unmatched. The germline gives CDR1 KGHDR, CDR2 SFDVKD. This CDR3 contains 16 residues. The DNA of the CDR3 is TGTGCCACCAGTGATTCTCTAGCGGGGGTTTACAATGAGCAGTTCTTC. This translates into CATSDSLAGVYNEQFF.